This T cell receptor beta chain was sequenced for a study of T-cell reconstitution after alpha-beta-depleted transplantation in children. In this sample, this clonotype turned up many times. The authors prepared the TCRbeta library with unique molecular identifiers. MiXCR, run by TCRdb on the PCR reads, gives a single entry per CDR3 protein. The sample yields hundreds of thousands of distinct CDR3 sequences, 10% to 15% seen once. Germline CDR1 is SQVTM and CDR2 is ANQGSEA. The CDR3 length is 14 residues. J was trimmed by 5 bases and V by 4 bases; bases with no gene match: 8. Sequences were derived from PBMCs, mostly from graft donor cells, sampled 360 days after TCRalphabeta/CD19-depleted stem cell transplant. The V gene is TRBV29-1, the J gene TRBJ2-1; 7 nucleotides agree with TRBD1. The source is a male patient younger than 18 who had a stem cell transplant for acute myeloid leukemia, so the T cells may come from the graft donor. CDR3: CSVAGQGVHNEQFF. CDR3 sequence (DNA): TGCAGCGTTGCGGGGCAGGGGGTACACAATGAGCAGTTCTTC.